This is a list of T cell receptor beta chains from one sample in a study of blood T cell repertoires in COVID-19. Method: immunoSEQ multiplex PCR; TCRdb's copy keeps in-frame clones and lacks some. The sample includes around 150,000 clones, roughly 82% seen only once; the top ten take approximately 7%. The sample consisted of peripheral blood. These receptors all stem from a woman in her thirties or forties with COVID-19, enrolled during active disease. Each CDR3 is given with its conserved first and last residue. Each record gives: CDR3 DNA, CDR3 protein, J gene, V gene, D gene, clone size. A D gene is named only where the DNA matches it firmly. Part of the rows lack a size; the others show once, few, many or a class for expanded clones.

cdr3_nt: TGCGCCAGCAGTGAGTCTAGCGGGATGGGGACAGATACGCAGTATTTT; cdr3_aa: CASSESSGMGTDTQYF; j_call: TRBJ2-3; v_call: TRBV10-1; d_call: TRBD2; clone_size: .
cdr3_nt: TGTGCCAGCAGCCGCCGGGACAGCAATGAGCAGTTCTTC; cdr3_aa: CASSRRDSNEQFF; j_call: TRBJ2-1; v_call: TRBV3-1/TRBV3-2; d_call: TRBD1; clone_size: .
cdr3_nt: TGTGCCACCAGTGCCCGGGGGACAGGGGGCAATGAGCAGTTCTTC; cdr3_aa: CATSARGTGGNEQFF; j_call: TRBJ2-1; v_call: TRBV24-1; d_call: TRBD1; clone_size: .
cdr3_nt: TGTGCCTGGAGTTCTCCTCGGGAGCAGTACTTC; cdr3_aa: CAWSSPREQYF; j_call: TRBJ2-7; v_call: TRBV30; d_call: .; clone_size: .
cdr3_nt: TGCAGCGTTGCGGGTGCGGGAGAGTCCTACAATGAGCAGTTCTTC; cdr3_aa: CSVAGAGESYNEQFF; j_call: TRBJ2-1; v_call: TRBV29-1; d_call: TRBD2; clone_size: .
cdr3_nt: TGTGCCAGCGACAGGTTGAACACTGAAGCTTTCTTT; cdr3_aa: CASDRLNTEAFF; j_call: TRBJ1-1; v_call: TRBV7-9; d_call: .; clone_size: .
cdr3_nt: TGTGCCAGTAGTACCGACCGTACAGAGTGGCCCCAGCATTTT; cdr3_aa: CASSTDRTEWPQHF; j_call: TRBJ1-5; v_call: TRBV19; d_call: .; clone_size: once
cdr3_nt: TGTGCCAGTAGACCTACTAGCGGCCAGTCCTACAATGAGCAGTTCTTC; cdr3_aa: CASRPTSGQSYNEQFF; j_call: TRBJ2-1; v_call: TRBV19; d_call: TRBD2; clone_size: .
cdr3_nt: TGTGCCAGCAGCGTCGGTCGGGAGAACTACGAGCAGTACTTC; cdr3_aa: CASSVGRENYEQYF; j_call: TRBJ2-7; v_call: TRBV9; d_call: .; clone_size: .
cdr3_nt: TGTGCCAGCAGCCCACGGGGACTAGTTCGGGATACGCAGTATTTT; cdr3_aa: CASSPRGLVRDTQYF; j_call: TRBJ2-3; v_call: TRBV14; d_call: TRBD2; clone_size: .
cdr3_nt: TGTGCCAGCAGTTCAGGACTAGCGGGAGCCAATGAGCAGTTCTTC; cdr3_aa: CASSSGLAGANEQFF; j_call: TRBJ2-1; v_call: TRBV2; d_call: TRBD2; clone_size: .
cdr3_nt: TGTGCCAGTAGTATAGCCCGACTCGGAGCGGGGAGCTCCTACAATGAGCAGTTCTTC; cdr3_aa: CASSIARLGAGSSYNEQFF; j_call: TRBJ2-1; v_call: TRBV19; d_call: TRBD2; clone_size: .
cdr3_nt: TGTGCCAGCTCACCAATCCCCAGCGGAGGCGATACGCAGTATTTT; cdr3_aa: CASSPIPSGGDTQYF; j_call: TRBJ2-3; v_call: TRBV18; d_call: .; clone_size: .
cdr3_nt: TGTGCCCACAAGAAGGGTTATCGGGGTAACACTGAAGCTTTCTTT; cdr3_aa: CAHKKGYRGNTEAFF; j_call: TRBJ1-1; v_call: TRBV30; d_call: .; clone_size: .
cdr3_nt: TGTGCCAGCGGGGGACAGGCAAACCGGCAGTTCTTC; cdr3_aa: CASGGQANRQFF; j_call: TRBJ2-1; v_call: TRBV12-3/TRBV12-4; d_call: TRBD1; clone_size: .
cdr3_nt: TGTGCCAGCAGTTACGGTAGGGGGTCCACTGAAGCTTTCTTT; cdr3_aa: CASSYGRGSTEAFF; j_call: TRBJ1-1; v_call: TRBV6-5; d_call: .; clone_size: .
cdr3_nt: TGTGCCTGGAGTACGGGACAGGGAGGCGGTCAGCCCCAGCATTTT; cdr3_aa: CAWSTGQGGGQPQHF; j_call: TRBJ1-5; v_call: TRBV30; d_call: TRBD1; clone_size: few
cdr3_nt: TGTGCCAGCAGCTTAAGTTGGGGGCGGAATGAGGGCTACACCTTC; cdr3_aa: CASSLSWGRNEGYTF; j_call: TRBJ1-2; v_call: TRBV7-2; d_call: .; clone_size: .
cdr3_nt: TGTGCCAGCAGCCTAGACATTCAGGCTGGCCTGACTTTC; cdr3_aa: CASSLDIQAGLTF; j_call: TRBJ2-6; v_call: TRBV11-2; d_call: .; clone_size: .
cdr3_nt: TGTGCCAGCCGGGAACGGGAGCATACGCAGTATTTT; cdr3_aa: CASREREHTQYF; j_call: TRBJ2-3; v_call: TRBV6-6; d_call: .; clone_size: .
cdr3_nt: TGTGCCAGTCGGGACAGGGGTAGGGGGAACACTGAAGCTTTCTTT; cdr3_aa: CASRDRGRGNTEAFF; j_call: TRBJ1-1; v_call: TRBV19; d_call: TRBD1; clone_size: .
cdr3_nt: TGTGCCAGCAGCCTCCGGGACAGGCCCCTTCAGGCCAATGAGCAGTTCTTC; cdr3_aa: CASSLRDRPLQANEQFF; j_call: TRBJ2-1; v_call: TRBV7-2; d_call: TRBD1; clone_size: .
cdr3_nt: TGTGCCAGCAGGAGGACTGAAGCTAACTATGGCTACACCTTC; cdr3_aa: CASRRTEANYGYTF; j_call: TRBJ1-2; v_call: TRBV27; d_call: .; clone_size: .
cdr3_nt: TGTGCCAGCTCACTCCGGACAGCCGCAACTAATGAAAAACTGTTTTTT; cdr3_aa: CASSLRTAATNEKLFF; j_call: TRBJ1-4; v_call: TRBV18; d_call: .; clone_size: .